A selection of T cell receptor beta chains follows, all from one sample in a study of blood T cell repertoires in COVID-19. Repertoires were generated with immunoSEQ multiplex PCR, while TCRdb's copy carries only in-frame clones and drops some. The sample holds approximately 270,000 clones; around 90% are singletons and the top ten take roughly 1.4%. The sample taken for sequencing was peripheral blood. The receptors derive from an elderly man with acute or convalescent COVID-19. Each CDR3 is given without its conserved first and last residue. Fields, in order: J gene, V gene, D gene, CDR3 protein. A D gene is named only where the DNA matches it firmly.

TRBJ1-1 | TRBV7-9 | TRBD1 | ASSLVGTGRAEAF
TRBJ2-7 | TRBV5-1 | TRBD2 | ASSLTSGGRYEQY
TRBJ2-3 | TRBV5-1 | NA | ASSLVPGSTDTQY
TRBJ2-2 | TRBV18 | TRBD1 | ASSPRPGTGTTGELF
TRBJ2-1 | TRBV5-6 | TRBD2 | ASSLRLAVIYNEQF
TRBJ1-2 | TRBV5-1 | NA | ASSSKQGRVYGYT
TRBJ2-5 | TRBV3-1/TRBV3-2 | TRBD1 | ASSQAGTGGLQETQY
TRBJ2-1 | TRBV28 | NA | ASSAPGGRYNEQF
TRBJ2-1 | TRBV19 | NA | ASSIGRGGDNEQF
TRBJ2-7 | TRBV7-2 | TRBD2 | ASSLKSGNEYEQY
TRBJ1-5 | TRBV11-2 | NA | ASSLGAGNQPQH
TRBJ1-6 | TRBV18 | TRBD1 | ASSQEQGSVAYNSPLH
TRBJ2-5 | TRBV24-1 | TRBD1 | ATSDLGTGDTTQY
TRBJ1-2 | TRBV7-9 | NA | ASSLTTPEGYGYT
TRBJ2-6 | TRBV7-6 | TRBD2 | ASSSRTSGGKSLHNVLT
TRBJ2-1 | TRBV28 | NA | ASSSKLGLTQF
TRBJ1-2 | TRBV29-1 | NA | SVAPQGVGGYT
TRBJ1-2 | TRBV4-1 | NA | ASTSREGDGYT
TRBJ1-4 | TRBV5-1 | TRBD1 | ASSLEGAVGEKLF
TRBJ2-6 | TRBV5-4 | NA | ASLLRRSLGSGANVLT
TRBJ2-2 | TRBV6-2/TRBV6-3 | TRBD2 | ASSTGTTLFNTGELF
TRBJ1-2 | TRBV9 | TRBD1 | ASSSDRAGYGYT
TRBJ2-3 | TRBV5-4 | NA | ASSLVQGTDTQY
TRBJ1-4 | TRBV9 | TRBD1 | ASSAGGQSNEKLF
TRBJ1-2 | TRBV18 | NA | ASSPGRDFNYGYT
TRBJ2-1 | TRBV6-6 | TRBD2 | ASSYSGLAGGERQF
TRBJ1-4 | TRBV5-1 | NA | ASSPTGQGYTNEKLF
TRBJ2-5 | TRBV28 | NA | ASSPPRDTREETQY
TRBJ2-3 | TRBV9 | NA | ASSVPGIDTQY
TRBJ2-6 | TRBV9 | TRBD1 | ASSAGTGRSGANVLT
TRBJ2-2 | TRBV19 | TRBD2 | ASSISGGTGELF
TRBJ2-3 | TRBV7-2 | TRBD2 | ASSLMAGGHTSTDTQY
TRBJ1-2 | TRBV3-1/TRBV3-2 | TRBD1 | ASSQDTGVNYGYT
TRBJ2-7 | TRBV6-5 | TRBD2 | ASSPRLAGSEQY
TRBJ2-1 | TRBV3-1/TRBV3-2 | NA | ASSQDRGEGQF
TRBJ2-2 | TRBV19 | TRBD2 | ASTRGGTGELF
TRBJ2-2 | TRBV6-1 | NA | ASSETVLTGELF
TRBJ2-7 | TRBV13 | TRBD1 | ASSWGTGVEQY
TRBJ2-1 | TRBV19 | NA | ASSIDGPAVSSYNEQF
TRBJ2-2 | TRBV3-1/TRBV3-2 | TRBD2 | ASSQLAGTGELF
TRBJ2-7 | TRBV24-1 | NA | ATSVHSYEQY
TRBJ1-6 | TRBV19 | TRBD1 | ASNGQGRNSPLH
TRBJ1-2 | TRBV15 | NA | ATSRDGDNPIYGYT
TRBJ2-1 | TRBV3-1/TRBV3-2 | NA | ASSQGLGDNYNEQF
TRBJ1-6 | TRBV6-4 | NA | ASSDSRTPNSPLH
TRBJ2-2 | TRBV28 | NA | ASRTQGIRTGELF
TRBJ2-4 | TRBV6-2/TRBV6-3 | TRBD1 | ASSGTGSGNIQY
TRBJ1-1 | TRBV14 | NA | ASSQDRRGGTEAF
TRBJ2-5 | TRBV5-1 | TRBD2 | ASSFAGGLETQY
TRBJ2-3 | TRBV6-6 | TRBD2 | ASSYGAGAADTQY
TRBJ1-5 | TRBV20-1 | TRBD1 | SASRDRVIQPQH
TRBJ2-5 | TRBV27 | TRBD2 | ASSLSETSGRGETQY
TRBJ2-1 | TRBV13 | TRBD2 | ASSFKTSGTYNEQF